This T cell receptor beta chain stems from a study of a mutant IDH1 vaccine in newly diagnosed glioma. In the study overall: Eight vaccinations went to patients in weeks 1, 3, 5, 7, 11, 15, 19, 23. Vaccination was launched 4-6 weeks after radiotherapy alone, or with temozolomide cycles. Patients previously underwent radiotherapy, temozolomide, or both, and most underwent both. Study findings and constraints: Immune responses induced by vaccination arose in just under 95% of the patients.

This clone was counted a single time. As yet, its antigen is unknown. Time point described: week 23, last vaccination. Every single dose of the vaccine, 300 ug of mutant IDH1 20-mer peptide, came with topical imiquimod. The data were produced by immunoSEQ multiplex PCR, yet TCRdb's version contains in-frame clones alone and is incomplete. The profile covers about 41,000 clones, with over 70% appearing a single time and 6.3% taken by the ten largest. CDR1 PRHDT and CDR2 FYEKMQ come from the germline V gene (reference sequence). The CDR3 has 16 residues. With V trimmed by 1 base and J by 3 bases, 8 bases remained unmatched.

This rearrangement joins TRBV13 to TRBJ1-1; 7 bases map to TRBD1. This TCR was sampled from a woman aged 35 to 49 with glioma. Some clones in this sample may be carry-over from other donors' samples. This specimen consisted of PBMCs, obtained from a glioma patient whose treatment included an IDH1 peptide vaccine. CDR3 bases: TGTGCCAGCAGCTTAGAAGTACAGGGGAGGGACACTGAAGCTTTCTTT. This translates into CASSLEVQGRDTEAFF.